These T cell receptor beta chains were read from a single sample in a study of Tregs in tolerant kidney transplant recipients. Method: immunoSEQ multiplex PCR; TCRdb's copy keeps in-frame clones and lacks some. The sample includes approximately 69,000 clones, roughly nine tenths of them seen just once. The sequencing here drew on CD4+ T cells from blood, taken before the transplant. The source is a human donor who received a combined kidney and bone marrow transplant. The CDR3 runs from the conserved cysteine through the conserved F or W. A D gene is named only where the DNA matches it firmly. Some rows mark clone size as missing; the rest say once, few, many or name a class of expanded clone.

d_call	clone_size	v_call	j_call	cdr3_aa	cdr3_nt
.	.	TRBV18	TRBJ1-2	CASSVRYDGYTF	TGTGCCAGCTCCGTACGGTACGATGGCTACACCTTC
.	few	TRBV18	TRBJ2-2	CASSPIVLGELFF	TGTGCCAGCTCACCTATAGTCCTTGGGGAGCTGTTTTTT
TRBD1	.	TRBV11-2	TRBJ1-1	CASSPDPGTGGIEAFF	TGTGCCAGCAGCCCGGATCCGGGGACAGGGGGGATTGAAGCTTTCTTT
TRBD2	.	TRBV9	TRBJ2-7	CASSGAGGHEQYF	TGTGCCAGCAGCGGAGCGGGAGGTCACGAGCAGTACTTC
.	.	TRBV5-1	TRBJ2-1	CASSLASNEQFF	TGCGCCAGCAGCTTGGCCAGCAATGAGCAGTTCTTC
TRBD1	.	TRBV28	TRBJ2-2	CASSSPGQTNTGELFF	TGTGCCAGCAGTTCACCGGGACAGACGAACACCGGGGAGCTGTTTTTT
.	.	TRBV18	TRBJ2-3	CASSPPAGVGTDTQYF	TGTGCCAGCTCACCACCGGCCGGAGTGGGCACAGATACGCAGTATTTT
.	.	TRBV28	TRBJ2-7	CASSPGGGENEQYF	TGTGCCAGCAGTCCCGGAGGGGGGGAAAACGAGCAGTACTTC
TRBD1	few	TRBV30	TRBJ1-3	CAWSVHLPESARGLTIPIYF	TGTGCCTGGAGTGTACATCTACCCGAGTCGGCCAGGGGGCTAACCATACCCATATATTTT
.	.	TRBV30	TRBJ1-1	CAWSVAGDTEAFF	TGTGCCTGGAGTGTAGCTGGAGACACTGAAGCTTTCTTT
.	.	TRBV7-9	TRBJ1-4	CASSLAELDEKLFF	TGTGCCAGCAGCTTAGCAGAGTTAGATGAAAAACTGTTTTTT
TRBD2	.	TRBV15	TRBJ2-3	CATSGYLAGVGDTQYF	TGTGCCACCAGCGGCTATTTAGCGGGAGTAGGAGATACGCAGTATTTT
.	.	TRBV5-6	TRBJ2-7	CASSLSGYEQYF	TGTGCCAGCAGCTTGTCGGGATACGAGCAGTACTTC
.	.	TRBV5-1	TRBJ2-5	CASSFTPGTQETQYF	TGCGCCAGCAGCTTCACCCCCGGGACTCAAGAGACCCAGTACTTC
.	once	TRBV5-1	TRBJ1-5	CASSLGGGSNQPQHF	TGCGCCAGCAGCTTGGGGGGGGGTAGCAATCAGCCCCAGCATTTT
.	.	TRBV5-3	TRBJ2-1	CARSPYGENEQFF	TGTGCCAGAAGCCCCTATGGGGAGAATGAGCAGTTCTTC
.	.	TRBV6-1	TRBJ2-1	CASSEAFYNEQFF	TGTGCCAGCAGTGAAGCCTTTTACAATGAGCAGTTCTTC
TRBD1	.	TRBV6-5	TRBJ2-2	CASSRQGALPGELFF	TGTGCCAGCAGCCGACAGGGGGCGTTGCCCGGGGAGCTGTTTTTT
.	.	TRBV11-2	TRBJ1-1	CASSLDRGSEAFF	TGTGCCAGCAGCTTAGATCGGGGGAGTGAAGCTTTCTTT
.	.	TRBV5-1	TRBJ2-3	CASSPGHDTDTQYF	TGCGCCAGCAGCCCGGGACATGACACAGATACGCAGTATTTT
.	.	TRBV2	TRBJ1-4	CASYLSEVSEKLFF	TGTGCCAGCTACCTCTCTGAAGTCAGTGAAAAACTGTTTTTT
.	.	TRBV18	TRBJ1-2	CASSRDAVNLANYGYTF	TGTGCCAGCTCTCGGGATGCGGTTAACCTAGCTAACTATGGCTACACCTTC
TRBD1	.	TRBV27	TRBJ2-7	CASSLQGDVTYEQYF	TGTGCCAGCAGTTTGCAGGGGGATGTCACCTACGAGCAGTACTTC